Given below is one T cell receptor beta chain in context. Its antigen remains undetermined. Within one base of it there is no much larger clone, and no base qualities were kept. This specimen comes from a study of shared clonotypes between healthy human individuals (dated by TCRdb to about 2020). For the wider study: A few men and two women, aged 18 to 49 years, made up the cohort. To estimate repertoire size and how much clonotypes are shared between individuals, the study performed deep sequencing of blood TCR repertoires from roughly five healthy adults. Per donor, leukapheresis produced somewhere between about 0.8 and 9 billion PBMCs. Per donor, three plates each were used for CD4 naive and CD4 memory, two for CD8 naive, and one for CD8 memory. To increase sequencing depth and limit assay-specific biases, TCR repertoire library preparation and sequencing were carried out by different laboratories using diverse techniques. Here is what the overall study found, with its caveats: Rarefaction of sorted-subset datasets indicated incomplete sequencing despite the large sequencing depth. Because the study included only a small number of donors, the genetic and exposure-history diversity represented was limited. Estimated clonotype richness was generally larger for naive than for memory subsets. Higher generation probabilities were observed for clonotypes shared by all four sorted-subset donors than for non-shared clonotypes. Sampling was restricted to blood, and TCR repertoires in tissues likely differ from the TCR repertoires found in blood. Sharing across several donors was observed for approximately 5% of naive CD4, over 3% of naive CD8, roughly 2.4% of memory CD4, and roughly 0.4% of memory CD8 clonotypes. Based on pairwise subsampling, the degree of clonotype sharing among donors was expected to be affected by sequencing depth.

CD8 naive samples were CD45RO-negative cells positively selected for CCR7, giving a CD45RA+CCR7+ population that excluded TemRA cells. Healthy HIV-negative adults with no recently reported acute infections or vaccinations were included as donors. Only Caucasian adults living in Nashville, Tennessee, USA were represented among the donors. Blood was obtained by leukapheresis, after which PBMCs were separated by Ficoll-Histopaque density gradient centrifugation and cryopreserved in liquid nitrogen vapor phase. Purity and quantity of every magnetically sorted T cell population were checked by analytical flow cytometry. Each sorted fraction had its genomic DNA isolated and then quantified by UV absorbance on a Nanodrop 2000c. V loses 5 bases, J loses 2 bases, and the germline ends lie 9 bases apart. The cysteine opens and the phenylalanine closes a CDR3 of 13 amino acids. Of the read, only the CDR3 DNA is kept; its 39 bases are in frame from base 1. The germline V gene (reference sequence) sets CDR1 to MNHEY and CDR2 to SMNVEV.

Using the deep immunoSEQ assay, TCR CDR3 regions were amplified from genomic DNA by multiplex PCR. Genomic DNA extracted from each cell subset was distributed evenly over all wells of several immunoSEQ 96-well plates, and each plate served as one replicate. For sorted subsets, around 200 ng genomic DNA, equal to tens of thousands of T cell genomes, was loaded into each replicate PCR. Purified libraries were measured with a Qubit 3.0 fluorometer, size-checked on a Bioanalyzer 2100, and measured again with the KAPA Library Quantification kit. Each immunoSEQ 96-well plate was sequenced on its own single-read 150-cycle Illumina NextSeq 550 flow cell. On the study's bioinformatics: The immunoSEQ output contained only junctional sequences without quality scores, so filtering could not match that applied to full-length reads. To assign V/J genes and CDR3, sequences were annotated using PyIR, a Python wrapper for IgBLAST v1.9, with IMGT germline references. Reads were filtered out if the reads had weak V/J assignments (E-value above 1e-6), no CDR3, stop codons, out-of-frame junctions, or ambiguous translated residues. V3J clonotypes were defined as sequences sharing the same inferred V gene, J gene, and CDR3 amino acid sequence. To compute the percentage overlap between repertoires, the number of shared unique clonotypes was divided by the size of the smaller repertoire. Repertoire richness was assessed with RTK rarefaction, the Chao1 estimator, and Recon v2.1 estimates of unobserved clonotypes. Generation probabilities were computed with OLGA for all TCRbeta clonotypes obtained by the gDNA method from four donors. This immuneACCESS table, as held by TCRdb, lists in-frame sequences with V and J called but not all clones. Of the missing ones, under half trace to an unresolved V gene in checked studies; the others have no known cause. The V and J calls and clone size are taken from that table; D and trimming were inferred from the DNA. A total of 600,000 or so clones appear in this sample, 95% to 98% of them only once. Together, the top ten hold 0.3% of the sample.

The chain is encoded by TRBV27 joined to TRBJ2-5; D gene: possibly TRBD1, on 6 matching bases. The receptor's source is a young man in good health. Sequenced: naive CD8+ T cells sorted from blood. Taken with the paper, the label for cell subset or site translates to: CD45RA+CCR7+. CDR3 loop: CASSRGQQETQYF. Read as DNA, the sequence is TGTGCCAGCAGTCGCGGACAGCAAGAGACCCAGTACTTC.